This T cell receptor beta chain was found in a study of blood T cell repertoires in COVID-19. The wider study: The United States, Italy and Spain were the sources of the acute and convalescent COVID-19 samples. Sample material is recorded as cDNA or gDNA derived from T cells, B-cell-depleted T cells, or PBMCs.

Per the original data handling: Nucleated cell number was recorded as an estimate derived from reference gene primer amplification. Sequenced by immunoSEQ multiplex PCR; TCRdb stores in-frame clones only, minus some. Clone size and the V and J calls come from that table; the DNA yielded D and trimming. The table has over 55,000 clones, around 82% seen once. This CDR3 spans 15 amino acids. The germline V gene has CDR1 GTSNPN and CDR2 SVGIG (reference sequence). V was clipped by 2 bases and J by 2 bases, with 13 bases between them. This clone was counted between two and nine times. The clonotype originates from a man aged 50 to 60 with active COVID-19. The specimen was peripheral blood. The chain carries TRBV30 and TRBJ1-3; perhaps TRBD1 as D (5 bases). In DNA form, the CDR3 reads TGTGCCTGGAGTCCCGACAGTCACCCTGGAAACACCATATATTTT. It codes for CAWSPDSHPGNTIYF.